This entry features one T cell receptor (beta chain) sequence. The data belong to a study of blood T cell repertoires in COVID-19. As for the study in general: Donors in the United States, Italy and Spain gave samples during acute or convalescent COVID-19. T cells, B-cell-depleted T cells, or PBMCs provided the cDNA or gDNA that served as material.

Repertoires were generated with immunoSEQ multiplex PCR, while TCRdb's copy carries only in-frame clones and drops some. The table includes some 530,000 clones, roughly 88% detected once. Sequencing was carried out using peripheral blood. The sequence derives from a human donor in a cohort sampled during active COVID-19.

This chain's CDR3 is CATSEGRYSGNTIYF. CDR3 coding DNA: TGTGCCACCTCCGAAGGCAGGTACTCTGGAAACACCATATATTTT. The chain is built from TRBV24-1 and TRBJ1-3; D is unresolved. Germline lookup yields CDR1 KGHDR and CDR2 SFDVKD. The CDR3 length is 15 residues. The V and J ends lost 9 bases and 0 bases respectively, with 14 bases between them.